Following are 15 T cell receptor beta chains from one sample sequenced in a study of cytotoxic CD8 clonotypes in ibrutinib-treated CLL. TCRdb keeps only in-frame clones here, not all; method: immunoSEQ multiplex PCR. Seen here are about 160,000 clones, roughly 90% observed once, and the top ten hold more than 2.5%. The starting material was PBMCs, obtained at disease progression, from a patient treated with ibrutinib. These TCRs come from a human donor with chronic lymphocytic leukemia.

The CDR3 is CASSDQFLGKIDTQYF. Here the CDR3 DNA reads TGTGCCAGCAGTGATCAATTTCTGGGGAAAATAGATACGCAGTATTTT. The chain employs TRBV6-4 and TRBJ2-3; no firm D call. The germline V gene has CDR1 MRHNA and CDR2 SNTAGT. Trimming pared 3 bases from V and 5 bases from J, leaving 18 bases between. This CDR3 is built from 16 residues.

The CDR3 reads CASSLLPAGGTDTQYF. The CDR3 DNA is TGTGCCAGCAGCTTACTGCCAGCGGGTGGCACAGATACGCAGTATTTT. The chain joins TRBV11-2 to TRBJ2-3, with D possibly TRBD2 on 6 matching bases. V lost 2 bases, J lost 1 base, and 13 bases lay in between. This CDR3 has 16 residues. Germline V gene lookup returns CDR1 SGHAT and CDR2 FQNNGV.

The chain uses TRBV6-1 and TRBJ2-2, with 10 bases lining up with TRBD2. Germline-derived CDR1 and CDR2 are MNHNS and SASEGT. Losses at the gene ends were 6 bases for V and 3 bases for J; bases not matched to a gene: 1. This CDR3 comprises 14 residues. CDR3 region: CASSSGRDTGELFF. Here the CDR3 DNA reads TGTGCCAGCAGCAGCGGGAGGGACACCGGGGAGCTGTTTTTT.

The J gene is TRBJ2-7, the V gene TRBV19; perhaps TRBD2 as D (5 bases). The CDR3 is 15 amino acids. Germline CDR1 and CDR2: LNHDA and SQIVND (reference sequence). Trimming took off 2 bases at V and 3 bases at J, with 14 bases between the two ends. The chain's CDR3 is CASSISSGIIYEQYF. Here the CDR3 DNA reads TGTGCCAGTAGTATATCGTCCGGGATCATCTACGAGCAGTACTTC.

This clone showed up just a few times. The rearrangement joins TRBV12-5 to TRBJ1-1; no clear D gene. The CDR3 covers 13 residues. Trimming removed 7 bases at V and 1 base at J, with 10 bases between. Per germline, CDR1 LGHNT and CDR2 FRNRAP. The CDR3 loop is CASAPSTNTEAFF. CDR3 DNA sequence: TGTGCTAGTGCCCCAAGTACGAACACTGAAGCTTTCTTT.

The chain uses TRBV12-5 and TRBJ1-5; D not certain. CDR1 is LGHNT and CDR2 is FRNRAP in the germline V gene. The V gene lost 7 bases and the J gene lost 4 bases, with 11 bases spanning the gap. The CDR3 sequence is 13 residues long. This chain's CDR3 is CASAGVTNQPQHF. In nucleotides, the CDR3 is TGTGCTAGTGCCGGGGTTACTAATCAGCCCCAGCATTTT.

This chain uses TRBV11-2 with TRBJ2-7, with a tentative D call TRBD2 (6 bases). V was pared by 0 bases and J by 2 bases, with 20 bases between. The CDR3 is 18 amino acids. CDR1 is SGHAT and CDR2 is FQNNGV in the germline V gene. As DNA, the CDR3 is TGTGCCAGCAGCTTAGAAGGCCGATGGGTAGCGGTTGCCTACGAGCAGTACTTC. As protein: CASSLEGRWVAVAYEQYF.

The chain combines TRBV9 with TRBJ2-7; 7 nucleotides agree with TRBD1. V was clipped by 0 bases and J by 1 base; unmatched bases: 4. Germline V gene lookup returns CDR1 SGDLS and CDR2 YYNGEE. CDR3 length: 15 residues. CDR3 in DNA: TGTGCCAGCAGCGTAGCTGAGACAGGGTCCTACGAGCAGTACTTC. As protein: CASSVAETGSYEQYF.

This clone appeared a few times. In DNA, the CDR3 is TGTGCCAGTAGTATCTACCTCACCGGGGAGCTGTTTTTT. This encodes CASSIYLTGELFF. The chain couples TRBV19 to TRBJ2-2; no clear D. Germline CDR1 is LNHDA and CDR2 is SQIVND (reference sequence). The V end lost 3 bases, the J end lost 4 bases, and 6 bases lay between the germline ends. This CDR3 has 13 amino acids.

This clone came up a few times. The V gene is TRBV9, the J gene TRBJ1-5, with D perhaps TRBD1 (6 bases). The CDR3 runs 14 residues. Deletions cut 0 bases from V and 6 bases from J, with 10 bases between. The germline gives CDR1 SGDLS, CDR2 YYNGEE. CDR3 nucleotide sequence: TGTGCCAGCAGCGTAGGACAGGTTACTCAGCCCCAGCATTTT. Residues: CASSVGQVTQPQHF.

The chain is built from TRBV6-1 and TRBJ1-4; D is possibly TRBD1 (5 bases). Germline-derived CDR1 and CDR2 are MNHNS and SASEGT. Trimming removed 2 bases at V and 16 bases at J, with 29 bases between. The CDR3 is 17 amino acids. The CDR3 DNA sequence: TGTGCCAGCAGTGAACAAAGACCGTCTAGACAGCGTATAAACCCGTTTTTT. Translation: CASSEQRPSRQRINPFF.

The CDR3 DNA follows: TGTGCCAGCAGTTTCAGGAACTCGGAGACCCAGTACTTC. Translated, it gives CASSFRNSETQYF. The chain uses TRBV28 and TRBJ2-5; D remains unclear. Trimming took off 3 bases at V and 5 bases at J, with 10 bases between the two ends. CDR3 size: 13 residues. Germline V gene lookup returns CDR1 MDHEN and CDR2 SYDVKM.

This clone came up once. The chain links TRBV2 to TRBJ2-7; TRBD2 matches 7 bases. The germline CDR1 and CDR2 sequences are SNHLY and FYNNEI. J was trimmed by 3 bases and V by 4 bases; bases with no gene match: 6. The length of the CDR3 is 14 residues. Here the CDR3 reads CASSGWRESYEQYF. The DNA for the CDR3 is TGTGCCAGCAGTGGGTGGCGGGAGAGCTACGAGCAGTACTTC. The entire variable domain, with the rest obtained from reference TRBV2 and TRBJ2-7, is as follows: EPEVTQTPSHQVTQMGQEVILRCVPISNHLYFYWYRQILGQKVEFLVSFYNNEISEKSEIFDDQFSVERPDGSNFTLKIRSTKLEDSAMYFCASSGWRESYEQYFGPGTRLTVT.

The chain joins TRBV28 to TRBJ1-5; no firm D call. CDR1 is MDHEN, CDR2 SYDVKM, per germline. The CDR3 sequence is 16 residues long. V shed 7 bases and J shed 1 base, with 17 bases lying between them. The CDR3 region has the DNA TGTGCCAGCATCAAAATATTCGGAGGGAGCAATCAGCCCCAGCATTTT. Translated: CASIKIFGGSNQPQHF.

This rearrangement joins TRBV19 to TRBJ1-5, with 9 bases identical to TRBD1. This CDR3 is 15 amino acids long. J gave up 0 bases and V 7 bases, and 4 bases lay outside the gene matches. The germline V gene encodes CDR1 LNHDA and CDR2 SQIVND (reference sequence). The CDR3 region is CASTRTGVSNQPQHF. CDR3 DNA sequence: TGTGCCAGTACCAGGACAGGGGTTAGCAATCAGCCCCAGCATTTT.